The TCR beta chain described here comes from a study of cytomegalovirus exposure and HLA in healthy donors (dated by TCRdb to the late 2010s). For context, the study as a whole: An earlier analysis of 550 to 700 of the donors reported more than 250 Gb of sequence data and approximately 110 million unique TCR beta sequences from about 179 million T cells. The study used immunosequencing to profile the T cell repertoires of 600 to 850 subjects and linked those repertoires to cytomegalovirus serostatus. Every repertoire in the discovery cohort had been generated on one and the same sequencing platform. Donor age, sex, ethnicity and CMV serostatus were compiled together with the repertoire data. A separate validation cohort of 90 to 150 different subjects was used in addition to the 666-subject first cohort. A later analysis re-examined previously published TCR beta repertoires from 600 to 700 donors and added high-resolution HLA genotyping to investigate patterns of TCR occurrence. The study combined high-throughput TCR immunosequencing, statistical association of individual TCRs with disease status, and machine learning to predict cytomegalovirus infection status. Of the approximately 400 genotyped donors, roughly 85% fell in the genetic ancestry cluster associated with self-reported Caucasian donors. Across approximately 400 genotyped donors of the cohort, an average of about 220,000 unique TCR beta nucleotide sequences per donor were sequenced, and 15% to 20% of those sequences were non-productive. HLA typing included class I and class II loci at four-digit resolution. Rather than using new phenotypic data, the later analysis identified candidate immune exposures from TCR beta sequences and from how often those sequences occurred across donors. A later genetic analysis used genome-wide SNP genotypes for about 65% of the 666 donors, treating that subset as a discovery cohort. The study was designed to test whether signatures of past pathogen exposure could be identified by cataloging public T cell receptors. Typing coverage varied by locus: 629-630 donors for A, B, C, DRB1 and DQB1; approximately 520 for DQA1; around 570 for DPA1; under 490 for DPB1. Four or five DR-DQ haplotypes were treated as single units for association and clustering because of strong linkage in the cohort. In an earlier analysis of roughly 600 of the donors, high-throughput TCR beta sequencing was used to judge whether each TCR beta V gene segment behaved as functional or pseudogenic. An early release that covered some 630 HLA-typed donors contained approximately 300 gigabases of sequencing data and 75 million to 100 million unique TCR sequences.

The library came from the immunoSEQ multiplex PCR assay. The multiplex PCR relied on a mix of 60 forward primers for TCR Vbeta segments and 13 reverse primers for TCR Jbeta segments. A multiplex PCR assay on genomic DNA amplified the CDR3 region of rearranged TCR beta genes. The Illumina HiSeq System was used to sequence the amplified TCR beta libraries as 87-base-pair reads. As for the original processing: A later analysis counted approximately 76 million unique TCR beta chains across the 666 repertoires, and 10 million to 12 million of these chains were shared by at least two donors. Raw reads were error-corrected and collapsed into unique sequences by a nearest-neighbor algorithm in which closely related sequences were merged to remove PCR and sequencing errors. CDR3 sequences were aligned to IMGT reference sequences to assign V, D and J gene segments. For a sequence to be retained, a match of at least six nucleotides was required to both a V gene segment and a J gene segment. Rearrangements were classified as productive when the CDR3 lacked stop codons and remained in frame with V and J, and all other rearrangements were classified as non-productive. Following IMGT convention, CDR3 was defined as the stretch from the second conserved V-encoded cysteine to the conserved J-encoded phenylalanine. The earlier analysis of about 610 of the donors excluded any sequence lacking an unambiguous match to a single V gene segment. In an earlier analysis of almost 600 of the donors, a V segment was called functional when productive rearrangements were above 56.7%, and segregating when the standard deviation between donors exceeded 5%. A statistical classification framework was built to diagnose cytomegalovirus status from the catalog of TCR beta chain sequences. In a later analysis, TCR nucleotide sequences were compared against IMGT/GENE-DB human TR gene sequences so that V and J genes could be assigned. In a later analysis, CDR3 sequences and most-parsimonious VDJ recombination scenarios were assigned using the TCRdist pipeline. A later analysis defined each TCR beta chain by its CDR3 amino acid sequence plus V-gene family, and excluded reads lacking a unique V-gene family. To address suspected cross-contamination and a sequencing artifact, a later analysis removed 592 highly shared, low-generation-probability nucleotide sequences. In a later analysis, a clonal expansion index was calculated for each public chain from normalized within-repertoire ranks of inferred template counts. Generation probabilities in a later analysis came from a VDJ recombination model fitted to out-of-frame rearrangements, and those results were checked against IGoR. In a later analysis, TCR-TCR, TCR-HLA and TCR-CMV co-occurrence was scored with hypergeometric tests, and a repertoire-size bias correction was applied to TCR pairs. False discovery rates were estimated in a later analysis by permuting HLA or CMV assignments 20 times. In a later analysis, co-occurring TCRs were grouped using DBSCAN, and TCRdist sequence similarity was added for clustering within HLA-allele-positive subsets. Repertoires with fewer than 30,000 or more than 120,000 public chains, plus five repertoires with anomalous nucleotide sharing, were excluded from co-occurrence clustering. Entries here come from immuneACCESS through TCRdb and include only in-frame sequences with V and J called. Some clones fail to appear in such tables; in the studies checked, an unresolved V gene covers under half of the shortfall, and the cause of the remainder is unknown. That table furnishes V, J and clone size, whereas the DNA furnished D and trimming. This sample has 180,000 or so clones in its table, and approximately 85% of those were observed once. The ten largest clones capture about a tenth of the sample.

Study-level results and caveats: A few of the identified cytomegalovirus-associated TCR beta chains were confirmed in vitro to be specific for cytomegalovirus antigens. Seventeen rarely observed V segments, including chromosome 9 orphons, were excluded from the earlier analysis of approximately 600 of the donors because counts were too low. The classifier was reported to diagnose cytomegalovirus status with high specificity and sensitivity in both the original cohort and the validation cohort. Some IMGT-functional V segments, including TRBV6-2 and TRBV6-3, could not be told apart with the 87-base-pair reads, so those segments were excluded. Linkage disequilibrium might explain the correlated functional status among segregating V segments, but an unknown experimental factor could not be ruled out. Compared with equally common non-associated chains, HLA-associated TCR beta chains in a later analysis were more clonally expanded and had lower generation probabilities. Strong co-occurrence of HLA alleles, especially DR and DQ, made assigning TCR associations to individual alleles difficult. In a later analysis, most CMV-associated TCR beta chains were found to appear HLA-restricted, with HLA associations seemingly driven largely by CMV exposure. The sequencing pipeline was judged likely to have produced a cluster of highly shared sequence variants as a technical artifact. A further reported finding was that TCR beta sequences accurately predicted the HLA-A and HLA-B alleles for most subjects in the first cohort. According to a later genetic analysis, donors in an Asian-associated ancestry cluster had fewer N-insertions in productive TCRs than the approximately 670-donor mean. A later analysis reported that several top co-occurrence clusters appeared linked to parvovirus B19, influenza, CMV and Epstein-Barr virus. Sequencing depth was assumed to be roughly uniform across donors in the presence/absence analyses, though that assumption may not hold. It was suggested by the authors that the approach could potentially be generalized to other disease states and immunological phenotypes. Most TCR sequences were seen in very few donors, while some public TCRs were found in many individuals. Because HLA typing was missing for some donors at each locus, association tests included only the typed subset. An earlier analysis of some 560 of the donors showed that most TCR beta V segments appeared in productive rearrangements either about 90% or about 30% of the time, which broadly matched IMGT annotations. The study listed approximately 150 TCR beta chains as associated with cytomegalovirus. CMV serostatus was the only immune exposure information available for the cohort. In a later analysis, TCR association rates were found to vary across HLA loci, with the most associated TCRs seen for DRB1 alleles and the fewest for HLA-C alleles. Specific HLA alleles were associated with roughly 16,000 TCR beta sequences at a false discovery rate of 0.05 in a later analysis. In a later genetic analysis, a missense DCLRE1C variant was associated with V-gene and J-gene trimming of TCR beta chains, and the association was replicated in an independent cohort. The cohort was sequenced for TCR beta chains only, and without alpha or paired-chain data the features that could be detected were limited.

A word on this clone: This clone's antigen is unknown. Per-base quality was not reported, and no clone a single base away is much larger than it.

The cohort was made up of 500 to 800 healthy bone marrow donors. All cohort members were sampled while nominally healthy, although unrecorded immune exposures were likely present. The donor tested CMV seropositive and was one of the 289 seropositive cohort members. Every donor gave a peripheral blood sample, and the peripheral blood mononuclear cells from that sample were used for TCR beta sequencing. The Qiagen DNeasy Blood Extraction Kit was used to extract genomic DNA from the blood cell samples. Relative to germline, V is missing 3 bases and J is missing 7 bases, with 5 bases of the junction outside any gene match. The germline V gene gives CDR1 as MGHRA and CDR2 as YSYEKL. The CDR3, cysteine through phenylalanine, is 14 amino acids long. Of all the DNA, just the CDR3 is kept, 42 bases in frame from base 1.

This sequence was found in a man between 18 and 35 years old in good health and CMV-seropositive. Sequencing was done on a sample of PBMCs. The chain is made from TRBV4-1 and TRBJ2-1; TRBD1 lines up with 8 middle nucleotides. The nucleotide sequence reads TGCGCCAGCAGCCACCAGGGGGCGCTTAATGAGCAGTTCTTC. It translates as CASSHQGALNEQFF.